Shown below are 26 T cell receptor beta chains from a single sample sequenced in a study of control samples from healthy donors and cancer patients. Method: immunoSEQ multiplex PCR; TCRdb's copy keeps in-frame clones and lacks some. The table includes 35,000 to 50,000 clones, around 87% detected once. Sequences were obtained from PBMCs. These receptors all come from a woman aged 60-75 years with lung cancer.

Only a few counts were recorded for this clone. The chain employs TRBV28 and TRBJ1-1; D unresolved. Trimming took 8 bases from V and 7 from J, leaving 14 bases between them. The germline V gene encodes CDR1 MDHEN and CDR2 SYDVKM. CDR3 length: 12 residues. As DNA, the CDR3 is TGTGCCAGCTTTCGGGTGGAGGGTGAAGCTTTCTTT. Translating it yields CASFRVEGEAFF. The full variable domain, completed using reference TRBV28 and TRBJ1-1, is DVKVTQSSRYLVKRTGEKVFLECVQDMDHENMFWYRQDPGLGLRLIYFSYDVKMKEKGDIPEGYSVSREKKERFSLILESASTNQTSMYLCASFRVEGEAFFGQGTRLTVV.

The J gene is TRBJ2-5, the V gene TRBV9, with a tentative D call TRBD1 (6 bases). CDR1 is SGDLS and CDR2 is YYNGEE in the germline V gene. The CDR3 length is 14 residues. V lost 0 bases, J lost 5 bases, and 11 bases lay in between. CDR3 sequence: CASSVGTEGETQYF. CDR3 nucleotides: TGTGCCAGCAGCGTAGGGACAGAGGGGGAGACCCAGTACTTC. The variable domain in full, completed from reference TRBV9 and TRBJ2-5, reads DSGVTQTPKHLITATGQRVTLRCSPRSGDLSVYWYQQSLDQGLQFLIQYYNGEERAKGNILERFSAQQFPDLHSELNLSSLELGDSALYFCASSVGTEGETQYFGPGTRLLVL.

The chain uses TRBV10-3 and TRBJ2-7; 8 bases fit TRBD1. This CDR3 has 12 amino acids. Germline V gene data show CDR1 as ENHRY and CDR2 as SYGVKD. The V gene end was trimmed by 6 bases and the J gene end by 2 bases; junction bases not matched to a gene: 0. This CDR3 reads CAIRGQAYEQYF. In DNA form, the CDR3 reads TGTGCCATCAGGGGACAGGCCTACGAGCAGTACTTC.

CDR3 bases: TGTGCCAGCAGCGTGGGGACCGAAGAGACCCAGTACTTC. Translated: CASSVGTEETQYF. The chain links TRBV9 to TRBJ2-5; tentatively, D is TRBD1 or TRBD2 (5 bases each). Germline CDR1 is SGDLS and CDR2 is YYNGEE. V lost 2 bases, J lost 3 bases, and 8 bases lay in between. CDR3 length: 13 residues.

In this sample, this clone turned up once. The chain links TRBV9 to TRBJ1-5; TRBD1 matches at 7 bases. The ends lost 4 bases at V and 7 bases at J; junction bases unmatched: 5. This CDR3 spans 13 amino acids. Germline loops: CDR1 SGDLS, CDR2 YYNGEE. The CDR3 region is CASSSGGVQPQHF. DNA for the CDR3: TGTGCCAGCAGCTCAGGGGGTGTACAGCCCCAGCATTTT.

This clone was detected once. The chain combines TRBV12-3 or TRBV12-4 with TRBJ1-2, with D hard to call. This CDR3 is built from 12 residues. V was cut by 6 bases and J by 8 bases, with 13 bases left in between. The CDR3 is CASSSKREGYTF. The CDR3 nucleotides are TGTGCCAGCAGCTCCAAAAGGGAAGGCTACACCTTC.

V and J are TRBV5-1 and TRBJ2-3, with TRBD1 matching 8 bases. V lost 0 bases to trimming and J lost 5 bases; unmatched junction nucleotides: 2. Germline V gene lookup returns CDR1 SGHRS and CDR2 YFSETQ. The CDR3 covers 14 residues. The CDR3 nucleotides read TGCGCCAGCAGCTTGGTGACAGGGGTAGATACGCAGTATTTT. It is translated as CASSLVTGVDTQYF.

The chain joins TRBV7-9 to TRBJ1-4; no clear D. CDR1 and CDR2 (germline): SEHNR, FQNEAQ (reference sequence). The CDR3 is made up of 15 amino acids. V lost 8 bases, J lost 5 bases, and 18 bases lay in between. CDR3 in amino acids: CASSEEGRANEKLFF. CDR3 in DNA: TGTGCCAGCTCGGAGGAGGGAAGGGCAAATGAAAAACTGTTTTTT.

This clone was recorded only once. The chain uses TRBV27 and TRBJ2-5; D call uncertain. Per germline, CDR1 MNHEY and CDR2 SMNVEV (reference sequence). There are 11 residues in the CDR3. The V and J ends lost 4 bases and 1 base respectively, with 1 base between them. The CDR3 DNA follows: TGTGCCAGCAGTTCCCAAGAGACCCAGTACTTC. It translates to CASSSQETQYF.

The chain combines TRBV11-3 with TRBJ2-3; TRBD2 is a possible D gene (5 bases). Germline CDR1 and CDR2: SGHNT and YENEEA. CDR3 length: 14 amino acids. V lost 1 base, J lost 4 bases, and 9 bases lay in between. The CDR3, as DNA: TGTGCCAGCAGCTTAGGAGGGAGCGCAGATACGCAGTATTTT. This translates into CASSLGGSADTQYF.

CDR3 loop: CASSLPASTDTQYF. CDR3 nucleotide sequence: TGTGCCAGCAGCTTACCCGCGAGCACAGATACGCAGTATTTT. The V gene is TRBV7-9, the J gene TRBJ2-3; D gene unclear. The length of the CDR3 is 14 residues. The V and J ends lost 2 bases and 0 bases respectively, with 6 bases between them. Germline assignment: CDR1 SEHNR and CDR2 FQNEAQ (reference sequence).

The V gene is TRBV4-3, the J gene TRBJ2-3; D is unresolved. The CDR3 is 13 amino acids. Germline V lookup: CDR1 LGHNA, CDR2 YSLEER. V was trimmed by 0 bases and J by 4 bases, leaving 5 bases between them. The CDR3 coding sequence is TGCGCCAGCAGCCAAGAGTTCTCAGATACGCAGTATTTT. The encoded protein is CASSQEFSDTQYF.

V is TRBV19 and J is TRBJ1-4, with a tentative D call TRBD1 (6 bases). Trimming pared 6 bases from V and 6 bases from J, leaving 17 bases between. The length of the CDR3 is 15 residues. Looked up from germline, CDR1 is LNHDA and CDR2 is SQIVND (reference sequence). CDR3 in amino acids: CASSKIQGRDEKLFF. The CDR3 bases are TGTGCCAGTAGCAAAATCCAGGGGAGGGATGAAAAACTGTTTTTT.

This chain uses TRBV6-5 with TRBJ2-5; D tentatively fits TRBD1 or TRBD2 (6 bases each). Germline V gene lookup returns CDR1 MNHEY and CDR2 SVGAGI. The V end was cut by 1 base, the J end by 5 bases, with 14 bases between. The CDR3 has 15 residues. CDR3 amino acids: CASSYWGAGTETQYF. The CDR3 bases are TGTGCCAGCAGTTACTGGGGGGCGGGAACGGAGACCCAGTACTTC.

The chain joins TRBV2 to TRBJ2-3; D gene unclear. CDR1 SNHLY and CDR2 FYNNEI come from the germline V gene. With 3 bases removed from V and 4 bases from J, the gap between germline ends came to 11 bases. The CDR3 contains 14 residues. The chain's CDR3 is CASSDSSAADTQYF. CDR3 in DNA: TGTGCCAGCAGTGATTCCAGCGCAGCAGATACGCAGTATTTT.

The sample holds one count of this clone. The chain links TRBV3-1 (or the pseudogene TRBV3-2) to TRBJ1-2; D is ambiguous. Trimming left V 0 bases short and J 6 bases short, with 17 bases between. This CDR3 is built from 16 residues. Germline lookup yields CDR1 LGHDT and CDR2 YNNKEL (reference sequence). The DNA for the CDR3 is TGTGCCAGCAGCCAAGATAGAGCCTCGTCCCATCATGGCTACACCTTC. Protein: CASSQDRASSHHGYTF.

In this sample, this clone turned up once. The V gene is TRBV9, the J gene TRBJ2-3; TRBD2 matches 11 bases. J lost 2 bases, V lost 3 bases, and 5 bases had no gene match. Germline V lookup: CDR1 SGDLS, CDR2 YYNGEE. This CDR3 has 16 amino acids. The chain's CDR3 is CASSEGLAAFTDTQYF. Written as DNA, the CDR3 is TGTGCCAGCAGCGAGGGACTAGCGGCTTTCACAGATACGCAGTATTTT.

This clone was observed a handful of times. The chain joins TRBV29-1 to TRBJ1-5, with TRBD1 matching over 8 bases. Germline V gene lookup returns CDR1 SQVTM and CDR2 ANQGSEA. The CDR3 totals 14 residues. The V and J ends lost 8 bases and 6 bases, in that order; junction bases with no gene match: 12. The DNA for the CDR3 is TGCAGCCCGGAGGACAGGGAGGTCAGTCAGCCCCAGCATTTT. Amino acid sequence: CSPEDREVSQPQHF.

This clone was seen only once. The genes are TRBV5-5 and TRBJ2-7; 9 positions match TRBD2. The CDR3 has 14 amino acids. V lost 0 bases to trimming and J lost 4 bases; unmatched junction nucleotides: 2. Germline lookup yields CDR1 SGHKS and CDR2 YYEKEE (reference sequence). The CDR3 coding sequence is TGTGCCAGCAGCTTGGCTAGCGGGACGTACGAGCAGTACTTC. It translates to CASSLASGTYEQYF.

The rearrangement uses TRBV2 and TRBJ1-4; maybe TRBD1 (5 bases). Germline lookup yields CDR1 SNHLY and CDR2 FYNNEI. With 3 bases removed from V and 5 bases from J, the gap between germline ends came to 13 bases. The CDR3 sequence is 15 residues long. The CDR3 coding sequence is TGTGCCAGCAGTGACGCGGGACGGGGAAATGAAAAACTGTTTTTT. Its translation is CASSDAGRGNEKLFF.

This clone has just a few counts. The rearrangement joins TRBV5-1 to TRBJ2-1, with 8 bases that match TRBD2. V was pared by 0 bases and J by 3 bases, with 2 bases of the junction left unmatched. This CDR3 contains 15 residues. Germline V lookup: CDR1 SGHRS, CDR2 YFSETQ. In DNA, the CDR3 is TGCGCCAGCAGCTTGGCCGGGACTAGCTACAATGAGCAGTTCTTC. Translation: CASSLAGTSYNEQFF.

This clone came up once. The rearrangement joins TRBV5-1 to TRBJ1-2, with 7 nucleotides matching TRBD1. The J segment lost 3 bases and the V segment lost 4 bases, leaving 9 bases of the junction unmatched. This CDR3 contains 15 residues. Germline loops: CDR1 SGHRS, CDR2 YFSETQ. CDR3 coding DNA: TGCGCCAGCAGCCCCAGGCAGGGGGGTGACTATGGCTACACCTTC. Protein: CASSPRQGGDYGYTF.

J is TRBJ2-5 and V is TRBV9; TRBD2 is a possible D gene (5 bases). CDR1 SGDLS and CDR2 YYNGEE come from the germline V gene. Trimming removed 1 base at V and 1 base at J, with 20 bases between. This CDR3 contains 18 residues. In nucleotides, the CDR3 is TGTGCCAGCAGCGTAAGCCCTAGCAGGAGCCCTACCCAAGAGACCCAGTACTTC. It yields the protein CASSVSPSRSPTQETQYF.

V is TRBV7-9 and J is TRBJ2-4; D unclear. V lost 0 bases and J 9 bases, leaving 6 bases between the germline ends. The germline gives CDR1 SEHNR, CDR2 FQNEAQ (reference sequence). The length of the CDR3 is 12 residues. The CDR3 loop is CASSLAPSIQYF. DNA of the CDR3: TGTGCCAGCAGCTTAGCCCCTAGCATTCAGTACTTC.

The CDR3 nucleotides read TGCGCCAGCAGCTGGACACTGACCCGCACTGAAGCTTTCTTT. Protein sequence: CASSWTLTRTEAFF. The chain links TRBV5-1 to TRBJ1-1; a weak D match, TRBD1 (5 bases). Trimming shortened V by 3 bases and J by 4 bases, and 13 bases separated the two germline ends. Germline V CDR1 and CDR2: SGHRS, YFSETQ. The CDR3 has 14 residues.

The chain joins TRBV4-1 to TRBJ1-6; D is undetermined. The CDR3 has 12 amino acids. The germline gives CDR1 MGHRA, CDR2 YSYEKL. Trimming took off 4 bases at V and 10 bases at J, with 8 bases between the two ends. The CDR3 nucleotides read TGCGCCAGCAGCCCACCATACTCACCCCTCCACTTT. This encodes CASSPPYSPLHF.